Listed here are 5 T cell receptor beta chains from one sample, sequenced in a study of CD8+CD57+ T cells in acquired aplastic anemia. TCR beta VDJ and CDR3 profiling used genomic DNA as template. In TCRdb, the reads were re-called with MiXCR into one record per CDR3 protein. There are about 98,000 distinct CDR3 sequences in the sample; roughly 70% occur only once, and 55% to 65% lies in the top ten. The sequenced patients had an expansion of CD8+CD57+ cells seen by flow cytometry. The sequencing input was sorted CD4+, CD8+, or CD8+CD57+ T cells (not recorded which) from PBMCs. These receptors were obtained from a human donor with aplastic anemia.

The table lists this clonotype with a count of one. The rearrangement links TRBV5-6 to TRBJ2-7, with unresolved D. V was cut by 2 bases and J by 1 base, with 10 bases left in between. Germline V CDR1 and CDR2: SGHDT, YYEEEE. The CDR3 contains 14 residues. The CDR3 reads CASSLGPVSYEQYF. Here the CDR3 DNA reads TGTGCCAGCAGCTTAGGTCCAGTTTCCTACGAGCAGTACTTC.

V usage is TRBV6-1 and J usage is TRBJ2-2; 9 nucleotides agree with TRBD1. Germline lookup yields CDR1 MNHNS and CDR2 SASEGT. Unmatched junction bases numbered 1, after V lost 2 bases and J lost 3 bases. The CDR3 is made up of 15 amino acids. In nucleotides, the CDR3 is TGTGCCAGCAGTGAAAGGACAGGGGACACCGGGGAGCTGTTTTTT. The encoded protein is CASSERTGDTGELFF.

This chain connects TRBV20-1 to TRBJ1-1; 7 nucleotides agree with TRBD1. V was pared by 0 bases and J by 4 bases, with 2 bases of the junction left unmatched. CDR3 length: 13 residues. In germline, CDR1 is DFQATT, CDR2 SNEGSKA (reference sequence). Here the CDR3 reads CSAREPGGTEAFF. Here the CDR3 DNA reads TGCAGTGCTAGAGAACCAGGGGGCACTGAAGCTTTCTTT.

V and J are TRBV4-1 and TRBJ2-3; possible D gene TRBD1, 6 bases. CDR1 and CDR2 (germline): MGHRA, YSYEKL. The CDR3 runs to 15 residues. Trimming pared 3 bases from V and 0 bases from J, leaving 10 bases between. The CDR3 sequence is CASSHHRESTDTQYF. DNA of the CDR3: TGCGCCAGCAGCCACCACAGGGAGAGCACAGATACGCAGTATTTT.

This clonotype was counted between two and nine times. The CDR3 sequence is CASERDSSGNTIYF. CDR3 nucleotide sequence: TGTGCCTCGGAGCGGGACAGCTCTGGAAACACCATATATTTT. The chain has TRBV10-3 and TRBJ1-3; 7 nucleotides line up with TRBD1. The CDR3 totals 14 residues. The V segment lost 11 bases and the J segment 0 bases; nucleotides outside the gene matches: 7. CDR1 and CDR2 (germline): ENHRY, SYGVKD.